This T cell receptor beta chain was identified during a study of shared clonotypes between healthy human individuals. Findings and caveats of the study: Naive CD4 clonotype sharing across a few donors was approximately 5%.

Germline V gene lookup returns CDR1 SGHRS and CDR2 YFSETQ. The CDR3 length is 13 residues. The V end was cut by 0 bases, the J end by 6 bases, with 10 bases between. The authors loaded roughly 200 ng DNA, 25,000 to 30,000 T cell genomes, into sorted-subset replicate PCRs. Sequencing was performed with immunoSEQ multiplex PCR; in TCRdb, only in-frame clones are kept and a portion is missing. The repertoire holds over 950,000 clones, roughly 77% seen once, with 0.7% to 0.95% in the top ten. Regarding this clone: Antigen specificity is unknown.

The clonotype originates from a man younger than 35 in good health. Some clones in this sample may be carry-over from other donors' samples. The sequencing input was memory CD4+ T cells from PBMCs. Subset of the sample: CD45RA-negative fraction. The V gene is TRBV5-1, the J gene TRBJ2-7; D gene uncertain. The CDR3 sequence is CASSLDITAEQYF. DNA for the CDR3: TGCGCCAGCAGCTTGGACATTACGGCCGAGCAGTACTTC.